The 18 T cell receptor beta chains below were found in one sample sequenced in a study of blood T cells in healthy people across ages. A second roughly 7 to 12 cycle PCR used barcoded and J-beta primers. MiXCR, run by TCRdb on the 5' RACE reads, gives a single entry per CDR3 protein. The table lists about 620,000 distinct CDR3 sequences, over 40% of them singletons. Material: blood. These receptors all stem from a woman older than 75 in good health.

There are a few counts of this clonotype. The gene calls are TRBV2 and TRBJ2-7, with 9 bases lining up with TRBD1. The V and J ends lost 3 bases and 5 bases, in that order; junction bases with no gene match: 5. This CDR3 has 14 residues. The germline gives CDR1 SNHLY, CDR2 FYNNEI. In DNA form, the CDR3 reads TGTGCCAGCAGTGAGGGACAGGGTTTGAACGAGCAGTACTTC. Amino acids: CASSEGQGLNEQYF.

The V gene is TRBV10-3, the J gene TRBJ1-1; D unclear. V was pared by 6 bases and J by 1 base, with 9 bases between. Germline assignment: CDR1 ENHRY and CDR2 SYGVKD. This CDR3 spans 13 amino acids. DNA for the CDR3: TGTGCCATCAGGGGCCAGGAGAACACTGAAGCTTTCTTT. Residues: CAIRGQENTEAFF.

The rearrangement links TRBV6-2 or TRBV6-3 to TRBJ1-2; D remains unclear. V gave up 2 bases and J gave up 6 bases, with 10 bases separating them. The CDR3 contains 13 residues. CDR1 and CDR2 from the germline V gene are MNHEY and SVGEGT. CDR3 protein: CASSYGFWNGYTF. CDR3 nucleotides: TGTGCCAGCAGTTACGGATTCTGGAATGGCTACACCTTC.

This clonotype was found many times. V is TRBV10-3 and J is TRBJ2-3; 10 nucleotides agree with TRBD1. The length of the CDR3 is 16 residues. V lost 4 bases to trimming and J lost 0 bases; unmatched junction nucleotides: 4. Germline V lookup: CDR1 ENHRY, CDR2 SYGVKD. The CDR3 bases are TGTGCCATCAGTGCCGGACAGGGGGTAAGCACAGATACGCAGTATTTT. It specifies CAISAGQGVSTDTQYF.

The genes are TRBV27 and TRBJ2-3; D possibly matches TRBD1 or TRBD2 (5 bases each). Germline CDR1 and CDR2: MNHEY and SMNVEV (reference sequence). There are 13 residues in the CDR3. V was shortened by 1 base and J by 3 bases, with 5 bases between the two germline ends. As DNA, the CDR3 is TGTGCCAGCAGTTTATGGGGGACAGATACGCAGTATTTT. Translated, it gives CASSLWGTDTQYF.

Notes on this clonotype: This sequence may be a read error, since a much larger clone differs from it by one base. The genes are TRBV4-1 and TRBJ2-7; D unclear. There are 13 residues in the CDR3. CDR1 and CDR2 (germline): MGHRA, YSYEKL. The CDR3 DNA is TGCGCCATCAGCCATGATCCTAACTACGAGCAGTACTTC. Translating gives CAISHDPNYEQYF.

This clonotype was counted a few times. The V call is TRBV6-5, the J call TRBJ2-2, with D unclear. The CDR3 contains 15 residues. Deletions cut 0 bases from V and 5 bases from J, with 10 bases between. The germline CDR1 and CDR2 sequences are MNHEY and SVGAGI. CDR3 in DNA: TGTGCCAGCAGTTACTCACAACCGTTAACCGGGGAGCTGTTTTTT. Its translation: CASSYSQPLTGELFF.

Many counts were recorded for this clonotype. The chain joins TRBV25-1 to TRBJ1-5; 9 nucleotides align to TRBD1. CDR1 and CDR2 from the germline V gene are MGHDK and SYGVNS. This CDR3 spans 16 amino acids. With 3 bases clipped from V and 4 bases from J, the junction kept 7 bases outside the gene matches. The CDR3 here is CASSDSGTGRNQPQHF. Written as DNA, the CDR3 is TGTGCCAGCAGTGACTCCGGGACAGGGAGGAATCAGCCCCAGCATTTT.

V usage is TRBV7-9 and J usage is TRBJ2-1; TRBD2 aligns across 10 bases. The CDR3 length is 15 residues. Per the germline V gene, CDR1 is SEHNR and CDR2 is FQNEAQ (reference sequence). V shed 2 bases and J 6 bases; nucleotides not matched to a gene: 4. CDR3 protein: CASSLRSGRANEQFF. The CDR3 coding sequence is TGTGCCAGCAGCTTAAGAAGCGGGAGGGCCAATGAGCAGTTCTTC.

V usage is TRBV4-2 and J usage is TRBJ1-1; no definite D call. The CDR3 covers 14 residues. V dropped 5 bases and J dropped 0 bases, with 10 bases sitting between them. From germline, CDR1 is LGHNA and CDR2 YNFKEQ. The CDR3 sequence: CASSSPPMNTEAFF. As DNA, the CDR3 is TGTGCCAGCAGCTCACCCCCCATGAACACTGAAGCTTTCTTT.

CDR3 in amino acids: CASSAKLAPTSTDTQYF. The CDR3 region has the DNA TGTGCCAGCAGCGCAAAACTAGCGCCCACTAGCACAGATACGCAGTATTTT. The genes are TRBV9 and TRBJ2-3; 7 nucleotides match TRBD2. Germline CDR1 and CDR2: SGDLS and YYNGEE. The CDR3 sequence is 17 residues long. With 3 bases clipped from V and 0 bases from J, the junction kept 10 bases outside the gene matches. Together with reference TRBV9 and TRBJ2-3, the CDR3 gives the full variable domain: DSGVTQTPKHLITATGQRVTLRCSPRSGDLSVYWYQQSLDQGLQFLIQYYNGEERAKGNILERFSAQQFPDLHSELNLSSLELGDSALYFCASSAKLAPTSTDTQYFGPGTRLTVL.

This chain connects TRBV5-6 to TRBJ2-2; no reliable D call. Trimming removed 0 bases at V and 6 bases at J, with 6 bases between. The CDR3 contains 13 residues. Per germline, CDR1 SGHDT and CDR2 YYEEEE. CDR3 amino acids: CASSLVEAGELFF. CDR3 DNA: TGTGCCAGCAGCTTGGTAGAGGCCGGGGAGCTGTTTTTT.

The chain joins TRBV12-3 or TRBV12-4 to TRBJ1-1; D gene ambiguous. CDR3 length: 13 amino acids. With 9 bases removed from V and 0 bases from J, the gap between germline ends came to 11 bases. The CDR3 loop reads CASLLRVNTEAFF. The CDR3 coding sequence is TGTGCCAGTCTCCTTAGGGTGAACACTGAAGCTTTCTTT.

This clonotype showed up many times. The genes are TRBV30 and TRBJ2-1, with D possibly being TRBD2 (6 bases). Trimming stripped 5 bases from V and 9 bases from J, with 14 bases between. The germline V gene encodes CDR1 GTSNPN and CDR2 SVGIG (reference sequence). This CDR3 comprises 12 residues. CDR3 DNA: TGTGCCTGGTCGAGTTTCGGGGGTGAGCAGTTCTTC. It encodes CAWSSFGGEQFF.

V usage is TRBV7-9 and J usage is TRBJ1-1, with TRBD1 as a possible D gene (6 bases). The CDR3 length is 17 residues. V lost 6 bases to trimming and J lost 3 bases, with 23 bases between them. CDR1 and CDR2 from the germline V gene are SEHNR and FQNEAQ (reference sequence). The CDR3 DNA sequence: TGTGCCAGCAGTCACCCTCTACAGGGTGAGGGGTACACTGAAGCTTTCTTT. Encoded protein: CASSHPLQGEGYTEAFF.

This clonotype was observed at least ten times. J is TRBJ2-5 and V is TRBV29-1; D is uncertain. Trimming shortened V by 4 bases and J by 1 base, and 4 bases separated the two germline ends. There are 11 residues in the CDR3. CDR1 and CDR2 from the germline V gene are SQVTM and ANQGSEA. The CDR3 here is CSVGVQETQYF. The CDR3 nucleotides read TGCAGCGTTGGGGTCCAAGAGACCCAGTACTTC.

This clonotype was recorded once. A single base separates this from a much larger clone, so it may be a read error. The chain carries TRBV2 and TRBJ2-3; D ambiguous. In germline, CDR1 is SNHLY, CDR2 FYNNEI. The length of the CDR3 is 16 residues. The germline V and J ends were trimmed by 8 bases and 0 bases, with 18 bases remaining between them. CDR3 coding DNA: TGTGCCAGCCCAGCGAGAGAGCCATATAGCACAGATACGCAGTATTTT. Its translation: CASPAREPYSTDTQYF.

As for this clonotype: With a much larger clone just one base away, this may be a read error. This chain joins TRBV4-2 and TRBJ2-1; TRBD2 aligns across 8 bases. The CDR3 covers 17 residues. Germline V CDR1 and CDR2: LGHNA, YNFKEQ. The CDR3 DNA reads TGTGCCAGCAGCCCAAAAATTAGCGGGACCTCCTACAATGAGCGGTTCTTC. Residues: CASSPKISGTSYNERFF.